A selection of T cell receptor beta chains follows, all from one sample in a study of OX40 agonist ivuxolimab in advanced cancers. Clones were read by immunoSEQ multiplex PCR, and TCRdb kept only the in-frame ones, dropping some. The table includes under 85,000 clones, 60% to 80% detected once. Source: CD4+ or CD8+ T cells sorted from blood, taken in a trial of the OX40 agonist ivuxolimab. These receptors were obtained from an adult with an advanced solid tumor such as melanoma, head and neck, liver or kidney cancer. The CDR3 runs from the conserved cysteine through the conserved F or W. Size is omitted from some rows. Given values are once, few, many or a class for expanded clones.

size: NA; J: TRBJ1-4; V: TRBV29-1; CDR3: CSVRVATNEKLFF
size: NA; J: TRBJ1-2; V: TRBV28; CDR3: CASSMDSIYGYTF
size: NA; J: TRBJ2-1; V: TRBV28; CDR3: CASRGTGFRTSYNEQFF
size: NA; J: TRBJ2-4; V: TRBV7-2; CDR3: CASSPRTSGSRRAKNIQYF
size: NA; J: TRBJ1-2; V: TRBV7-2; CDR3: CASSTFGQARGYGYTF
size: NA; J: TRBJ2-2; V: TRBV30; CDR3: CAFPAGGTGELFF
size: NA; J: TRBJ2-1; V: TRBV6-1; CDR3: CASSLLDSSYNEQFF
size: NA; J: TRBJ1-1; V: TRBV6-5; CDR3: CASSYSATGDTEAFF
size: few; J: TRBJ2-3; V: TRBV19; CDR3: CASSRGRLTDTQYF
size: NA; J: TRBJ1-4; V: TRBV4-3; CDR3: CASSQDRGEKLFF
size: NA; J: TRBJ2-3; V: TRBV30; CDR3: CAWSPRYDTQYF
size: NA; J: TRBJ1-5; V: TRBV12-5; CDR3: CASGLTQGGNQPQHF
size: NA; J: TRBJ2-6; V: TRBV28; CDR3: CASSFVRASGANVLTF
size: NA; J: TRBJ1-1; V: TRBV5-1; CDR3: CASSLGPEVMNTEAFF
size: NA; J: TRBJ1-5; V: TRBV6-6; CDR3: CASSYGDVKPQHF
size: NA; J: TRBJ2-1; V: TRBV6-6; CDR3: CASSYGYEQFF
size: once; J: TRBJ1-6; V: TRBV25-1; CDR3: CASSRAVGNSPLHF
size: NA; J: TRBJ2-3; V: TRBV28; CDR3: CASSPRYSTDTQYF
size: few; J: TRBJ2-7; V: TRBV5-6; CDR3: CASSPLGTADSYEQYF
size: NA; J: TRBJ1-1; V: TRBV6-5; CDR3: CASSYLQDGVGAFF
size: NA; J: TRBJ1-2; V: TRBV6-6; CDR3: CASSYSRGGAYGYTF
size: NA; J: TRBJ2-5; V: TRBV6-1; CDR3: CASSERGRGAETQYF
size: NA; J: TRBJ1-1; V: TRBV28; CDR3: CASSLIGQGLLNTEAFF
size: NA; J: TRBJ1-2; V: TRBV27; CDR3: CASSLTGDNYGYTF
size: once; J: TRBJ2-7; V: TRBV18; CDR3: CASSPGGEQYF
size: NA; J: TRBJ2-7; V: TRBV5-4; CDR3: CASSLSGGLPYEQYF
size: NA; J: TRBJ2-7; V: TRBV27; CDR3: CASSFRFIGSYEQYF
size: once; J: TRBJ2-5; V: TRBV19; CDR3: CASSITLAGGRETQYF
size: NA; J: TRBJ1-4; V: TRBV9; CDR3: CASSVGVGGTNEKLFF